A single sample gave rise to the 12 T cell receptor beta chains below, sequenced in a study of blood T cell repertoires in COVID-19 (dated by TCRdb to the early 2020s). The protocol used for the library was the immunoSEQ multiplex PCR assay. What TCRdb holds here is the immuneACCESS table cut down to in-frame rearrangements. Part of the clones is not present; checked against another copy, under half of the missing clones reflect an unresolved V gene, and the others are unexplained. This sample comprises hundreds of thousands of clones, about 91% of them detected only once. The ten top clones hold under 8% of the sample. The sequencing sample was made of peripheral blood. Source of these receptors: a woman aged 25 to 39 who had recovered from COVID-19.

This chain links TRBV24-1 with TRBJ2-1; 12 nucleotides match TRBD2. V shed 5 bases and J 5 bases; nucleotides not matched to a gene: 9. Germline lookup yields CDR1 KGHDR and CDR2 SFDVKD. This CDR3 region has 17 residues. In nucleotides, the CDR3 is TGTGCCACCAGTGCCTTCCTGACTAGCGGGGGAAACAATGAGCAGTTCTTC. This encodes CATSAFLTSGGNNEQFF.

The V call is TRBV4-1, the J call TRBJ2-6; maybe TRBD2 (6 bases). The CDR3 has 16 residues. The ends were cut back, 1 base at V and 2 bases at J, with 9 bases in the middle. Germline loops: CDR1 MGHRA, CDR2 YSYEKL. The chain's CDR3 is CASSQGGIAGANVLTF. CDR3 coding DNA: TGCGCCAGCAGCCAAGGCGGGATTGCTGGGGCCAACGTCCTGACTTTC.

DNA for the CDR3: TGCGCCAGCAGCCAAGGAATCAGTGCCCACGAGCAGTACTTC. Encoded protein: CASSQGISAHEQYF. This chain uses TRBV4-1 with TRBJ2-7; D is unresolved. V was shortened by 1 base and J by 5 bases, with 12 bases between the two germline ends. The germline CDR1 and CDR2 sequences are MGHRA and YSYEKL. The CDR3 is 14 amino acids.

This clone was detected only once. This chain connects TRBV2 to TRBJ1-5; no reliable D call. Trimming shortened V by 3 bases and J by 4 bases, and 10 bases separated the two germline ends. CDR3 length: 14 amino acids. Looked up from germline, CDR1 is SNHLY and CDR2 is FYNNEI. CDR3 in amino acids: CASSDGQMNQPQHF. CDR3 DNA: TGTGCCAGCAGTGATGGTCAGATGAATCAGCCCCAGCATTTT. The full variable domain, its missing parts supplied by reference TRBV2 and TRBJ1-5, is EPEVTQTPSHQVTQMGQEVILRCVPISNHLYFYWYRQILGQKVEFLVSFYNNEISEKSEIFDDQFSVERPDGSNFTLKIRSTKLEDSAMYFCASSDGQMNQPQHFGDGTRLSIL.

The rearrangement uses TRBV27 and TRBJ1-2; weak D call: TRBD1 (5 bases). The CDR3 spans 16 residues. V was shortened by 0 bases and J by 3 bases, with 14 bases between the two germline ends. CDR1 and CDR2 from the germline V gene are MNHEY and SMNVEV (reference sequence). CDR3 region: CASSLSHGQVDYGYTF. The DNA for the CDR3 is TGTGCCAGCAGTTTATCACACGGACAAGTAGACTATGGCTACACCTTC.

Notes on this clone: The sample carries other DNA sequences with the same CDR3. The rearrangement uses TRBV28 and TRBJ1-6; D gene unclear. The CDR3 has 15 residues. V was shortened by 3 bases and J by 3 bases, with 9 bases between the two germline ends. Germline CDR1 is MDHEN and CDR2 is SYDVKM. The CDR3 bases are TGTGCCAGCAGTTTCCGGCAGGACTATAATTCACCCCTCCACTTT. Residues: CASSFRQDYNSPLHF.

The gene calls are TRBV5-8 and TRBJ2-3; TRBD1 matches at 11 bases. Germline V gene data show CDR1 as SGHTS and CDR2 as YDEGEE. With 0 bases clipped from V and 2 bases from J, the junction kept 2 bases outside the gene matches. CDR3 length: 16 residues. In nucleotides, the CDR3 is TGTGCCAGCAGCTTGGGGGACAGGGGGTTCACAGATACGCAGTATTTT. It codes for CASSLGDRGFTDTQYF.

This chain joins TRBV5-6 and TRBJ1-4; no clear D gene. The CDR3 spans 13 residues. Germline loops: CDR1 SGHDT, CDR2 YYEEEE. Trimming shortened V by 4 bases and J by 8 bases, and 12 bases separated the two germline ends. The chain's CDR3 is CASSPPGEEKLFF. In nucleotides, the CDR3 is TGTGCCAGCAGCCCCCCCGGGGAAGAAAAACTGTTTTTT.

V usage is TRBV9 and J usage is TRBJ2-5; D is perhaps TRBD2 (7 bases). Germline CDR1 is SGDLS and CDR2 is YYNGEE. This CDR3 is built from 16 residues. Trimming pared 0 bases from V and 4 bases from J, leaving 16 bases between. CDR3 protein: CASSVAFSGGRETQYF. The CDR3 nucleotides are TGTGCCAGCAGCGTAGCTTTTTCGGGGGGCAGAGAGACCCAGTACTTC.

This clone has just one count. This chain joins TRBV5-6 and TRBJ1-2; 8 bases are shared with TRBD1. The germline gives CDR1 SGHDT, CDR2 YYEEEE. The CDR3 is 13 amino acids. V shed 4 bases and J 7 bases; nucleotides not matched to a gene: 6. The CDR3 sequence: CASSVGTGLGYTF. CDR3 DNA: TGTGCCAGCAGCGTAGGGACAGGCCTTGGCTACACCTTC.

The chain carries TRBV7-3 and TRBJ2-5; 10 bases are a match to TRBD2. V lost 5 bases to trimming and J lost 4 bases; unmatched junction nucleotides: 7. This CDR3 has 15 residues. Germline V gene sequence: CDR1 SGHTA, CDR2 FQGTGA. The CDR3 bases are TGTGCCAGCAGCACCGGGACTAGCGTTCGAGAGACCCAGTACTTC. Translated, it gives CASSTGTSVRETQYF.

The chain couples TRBV10-1 to TRBJ1-4; D gene unclear. This CDR3 spans 15 amino acids. Germline lookup yields CDR1 WNHNN and CDR2 SYGVQD (reference sequence). Trimming removed 4 bases from V and 7 bases from J, with 16 bases in between. The CDR3 loop reads CASSVSVGEVEKLFF. DNA for the CDR3: TGCGCCAGCAGTGTATCGGTTGGGGAGGTTGAAAAACTGTTTTTT.